These 9 T cell receptor beta chains were all obtained from the same sample, sequenced in a study of response to subunit inactivated influenza vaccine (dated by TCRdb to the late 2010s). The receptor library was made with RT-PCR. The data were produced on an Illumina HiSeq 2500. Clones were called with MiXCR by TCRdb after fastp trimmed the public reads at Q25, and only in-frame beta chains were retained. Records with the same CDR3 protein are collapsed into one entry carrying the most frequent genes and DNA. The sample yields hundreds of thousands of distinct CDR3 sequences; about 18% were counted once. The ten top clones hold roughly a tenth of the sample. Sequencing used PBMCs from blood, obtained 4 to 6 days after vaccination. The receptors shown here come from a man aged 45-65 years who received an inactivated influenza vaccine. Donor details come from another sample of the same person, matched by shared clones.

The chain recombines TRBV11-2 with TRBJ2-1; 8 bases agree with TRBD2. V was pared by 5 bases and J by 8 bases, with 17 bases of the junction left unmatched. The CDR3 loop spans 17 amino acids. Germline loops: CDR1 SGHAT, CDR2 FQNNGV. Here the CDR3 DNA reads TGTGCCAGCAGCCCAAGAGAACCGGGACTAGGATTCCATGAGCAGTTCTTC. This translates into CASSPREPGLGFHEQFF.

V gene TRBV5-5 combines with J gene TRBJ2-7, with a weak D call TRBD2 (5 bases). CDR3 length equals 13 residues. CDR1 and CDR2 (germline): SGHKS, YYEKEE (reference sequence). Between the trimmed V and J ends, which lost 1 base and 3 bases, there was a span of 8 bases. The CDR3 region is CASSLWESYEQYF. The DNA for the CDR3 is TGTGCCAGCAGCTTGTGGGAGAGCTACGAGCAGTACTTC.

This chain connects TRBV6-1 to TRBJ2-7; 7 bases are shared with TRBD2. The CDR3 is 16 residues long. Germline V gene lookup returns CDR1 MNHNS and CDR2 SASEGT. The J segment lost 3 bases and the V segment lost 6 bases, leaving 14 bases of the junction unmatched. In DNA form, the CDR3 reads TGTGCCAGCAGACCCTCCTGGGGCGGGAGAATCTACGAGCAGTACTTC. Translating gives CASRPSWGGRIYEQYF.

There are many counts of this clonotype. This sequence joins TRBV20-1 and TRBJ1-1; D might be TRBD1 (5 bases). CDR1 is DFQATT, CDR2 SNEGSKA, per germline (reference sequence). The CDR3 is made up of 15 amino acids. With 3 bases removed from V and 0 bases from J, the gap between germline ends came to 14 bases. The chain's CDR3 is CSASAGAPMNTEAFF. The CDR3 region has the DNA TGCAGTGCTAGTGCCGGGGCCCCGATGAACACTGAAGCTTTCTTT.

This clonotype was recorded many times. This chain uses TRBV20-1 with TRBJ2-1, with D maybe TRBD1 (5 bases). The CDR3 totals 12 residues. Trimming took 4 bases from V and 5 from J, leaving 9 bases between them. The V gene's germline CDR1 is DFQATT and CDR2 SNEGSKA (reference sequence). CDR3 DNA sequence: TGCAGTGCTAACAGACAGAACAATGAGCAGTTCTTC. Protein sequence: CSANRQNNEQFF.

There are a few counts of this clonotype. The J gene is TRBJ1-2, the V gene TRBV20-1; 7 bases agree with TRBD1. Looked up from germline, CDR1 is DFQATT and CDR2 is SNEGSKA (reference sequence). This CDR3 is built from 15 residues. V was clipped by 5 bases and J by 5 bases; unmatched bases: 14. The CDR3 nucleotides are TGCAGTGCTGAGTTCCCCCGGGACAGCTTATATGGCTACACCTTC. Its protein product is CSAEFPRDSLYGYTF.

The chain couples TRBV27 to TRBJ2-5; D not resolved. The length of the CDR3 is 16 residues. Germline V gives CDR1 MNHEY, CDR2 SMNVEV (reference sequence). V lost 5 bases, J lost 2 bases, and 18 bases lay in between. This CDR3 is CASSPELGWGQETQYF. The CDR3, as DNA: TGTGCCAGCAGTCCGGAATTAGGGTGGGGTCAAGAGACCCAGTACTTC.

This clonotype came up a few times. The chain combines TRBV6-1 with TRBJ2-1; TRBD2 aligns across 13 bases. CDR1 MNHNS and CDR2 SASEGT come from the germline V gene. The CDR3 length is 15 residues. V trimming: 5 bases; J trimming: 6 bases; junction bases outside the gene matches: 4. This CDR3 reads CASSLGTSGTNEQFF. The CDR3 region has the DNA TGTGCCAGCAGTCTCGGGACTAGCGGGACCAATGAGCAGTTCTTC.

V usage is TRBV14 and J usage is TRBJ2-7; maybe TRBD2 (5 bases). CDR1 and CDR2 from the germline V gene are SGHDN and FVKESK. V lost 0 bases to trimming and J lost 6 bases, with 12 bases between them. This CDR3 has 14 residues. CDR3 sequence (DNA): TGTGCCAGCAGCCAAGAACCGGACTTCCGCGAGCAGTACTTC. Translated, it gives CASSQEPDFREQYF.